Described below is a single TCR beta chain sequence and its context. These data come from a study of blood T cell repertoires in COVID-19. Assay: immunoSEQ multiplex PCR; the TCRdb copy retains only in-frame clones and omits some. The sample has 55,000 to 90,000 clones; 70% to 90% are singletons. Germline assignment: CDR1 MGHDK and CDR2 SYGVNS. The V gene end was trimmed by 6 bases and the J gene end by 1 base; junction bases not matched to a gene: 2. The CDR3 has 14 residues. The chain carries TRBV25-1 and TRBJ1-1; 10 bases fit TRBD1. The clonotype was recovered from a man between 65 and 80 years old with active COVID-19. The sequenced material came from peripheral blood. The CDR3 is CASRGTGANTEAFF. CDR3 sequence (DNA): TGTGCCAGCAGGGGGACAGGGGCGAACACTGAAGCTTTCTTT.